This T cell receptor (beta chain) emerged from a study of cytomegalovirus exposure and HLA in healthy donors. This CDR3 comprises 14 residues. V gave up 2 bases and J gave up 6 bases; unmatched junction bases: 5. Looked up from germline, CDR1 is SGHDT and CDR2 is YYEEEE. PCR involved 60 Vbeta and 13 Jbeta primers. Some clones are missing from TCRdb's copy, which holds only in-frame ones; the method was immunoSEQ multiplex PCR. The repertoire consists of around 80,000 clones, with approximately 66% occurring once and the leading ten covering roughly 4.4%. The chain joins TRBV5-6 to TRBJ2-5; 9 nucleotides align to TRBD2. This TCR derives from a male donor in good health and CMV-seropositive. Sequenced: PBMCs. CDR3 nucleotides: TGTGCCAGCAGCTTTAGGACTAGCGCGCAGACCCAGTACTTC. It yields the protein CASSFRTSAQTQYF.